The table lists the clone carrying this T cell receptor beta chain with a few counts. The source of the sample is a study of beta chain features in type 1 diabetes. Expressed TCRB transcripts got sequenced, as all isolated RNA was reverse transcribed. The method was immunoSEQ multiplex PCR; TCRdb's version includes in-frame clones alone and lacks a portion of them. The table records some 400,000 clones, about 16% of them present only once. From germline, CDR1 is LGHNA and CDR2 YNFKEQ. The CDR3 spans 15 residues. Trimming removed 1 base at V and 1 base at J, with 8 bases between. The chain employs TRBV4-2 and TRBJ1-5, with D tentatively TRBD1 (6 bases). Material for sequencing was naive CD4+ T cells from blood. The receptor comes from a woman aged 18-35 years in good health. The chain's CDR3 is CASSQGQGSNQPQHF. CDR3 nucleotide sequence: TGTGCCAGCAGCCAAGGGCAGGGGAGCAATCAGCCCCAGCATTTT.